This T cell receptor (beta chain) was identified during a study of blood T cell repertoires in COVID-19. The CDR3 totals 15 residues. Germline CDR1 SSHAT, CDR2 FNYEAQ (reference sequence). The V and J ends lost 5 bases and 3 bases, in that order; junction bases with no gene match: 5. The data were produced by immunoSEQ multiplex PCR, yet TCRdb's version contains in-frame clones alone and is incomplete. The sample contains about 240,000 clones, about 90% of which appear only once. This chain links TRBV7-7 with TRBJ2-2; 8 nucleotides line up with TRBD1. The source of this sequence is a man in his sixties who had recovered from COVID-19. The specimen was peripheral blood. In DNA form, the CDR3 reads TGTGCCAGCAGCCCCGGGACAGGATACACCGGGGAGCTGTTTTTT. Its translation is CASSPGTGYTGELFF. The variable domain in full, with the rest retrieved from reference TRBV7-7 and TRBJ2-2, is GAGVSQSPRYKVTKRGQDVTLRCDPISSHATLYWYQQALGQGPEFLTYFNYEAQPDKSGLPSDRFSAERPEGSISTLTIQRTEQRDSAMYRCASSPGTGYTGELFFGEGSRLTVL.